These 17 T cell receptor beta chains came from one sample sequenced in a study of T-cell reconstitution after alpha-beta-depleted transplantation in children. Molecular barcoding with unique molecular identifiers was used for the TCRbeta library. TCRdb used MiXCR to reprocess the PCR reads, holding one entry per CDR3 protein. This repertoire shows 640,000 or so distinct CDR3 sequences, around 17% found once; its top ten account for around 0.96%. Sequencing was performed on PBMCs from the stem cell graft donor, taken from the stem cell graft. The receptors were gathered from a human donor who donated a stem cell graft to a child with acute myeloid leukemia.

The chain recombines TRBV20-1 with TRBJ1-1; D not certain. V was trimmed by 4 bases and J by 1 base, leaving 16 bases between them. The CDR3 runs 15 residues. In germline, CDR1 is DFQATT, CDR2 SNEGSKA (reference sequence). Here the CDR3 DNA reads TGCAGTGCTAAAAGCCGGGTAACAAAGAACACTGAAGCTTTCTTT. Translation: CSAKSRVTKNTEAFF.

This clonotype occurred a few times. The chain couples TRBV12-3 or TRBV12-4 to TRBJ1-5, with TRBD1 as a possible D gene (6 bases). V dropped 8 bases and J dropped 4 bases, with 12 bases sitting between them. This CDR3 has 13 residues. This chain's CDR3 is CASLLQGNQPQHF. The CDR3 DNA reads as TGTGCCAGCCTTCTACAGGGAAATCAGCCCCAGCATTTT.

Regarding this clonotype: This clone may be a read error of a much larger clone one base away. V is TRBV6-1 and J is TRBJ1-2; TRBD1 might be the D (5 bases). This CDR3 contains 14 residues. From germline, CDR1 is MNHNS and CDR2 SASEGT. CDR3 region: CASSTRDGDYGYSF. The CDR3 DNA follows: TGTGCCAGCAGTACCCGGGACGGGGACTATGGCTACTCCTTC.

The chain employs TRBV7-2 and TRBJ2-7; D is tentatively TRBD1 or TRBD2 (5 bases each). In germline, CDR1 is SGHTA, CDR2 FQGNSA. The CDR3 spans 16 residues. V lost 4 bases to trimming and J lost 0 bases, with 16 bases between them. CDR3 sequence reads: CASSYAGTASSYEQYV. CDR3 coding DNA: TGTGCCAGCAGCTACGCCGGGACGGCGAGCTCCTACGAGCAGTACGTC.

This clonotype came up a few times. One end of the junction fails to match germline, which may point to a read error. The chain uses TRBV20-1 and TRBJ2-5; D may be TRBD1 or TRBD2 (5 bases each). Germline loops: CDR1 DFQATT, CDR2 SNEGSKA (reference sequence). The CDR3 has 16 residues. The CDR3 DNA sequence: TGCAGTGCTAGACCGGGGCAGGCATTAAACCAGGAGACCCAGTACTTC. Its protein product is CSARPGQALNQETQYF.

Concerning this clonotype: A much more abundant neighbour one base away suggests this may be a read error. CDR3 sequence reads: CSASTGSSGANVLTF. CDR3 sequence (DNA): TGCAGTGCCAGCACAGGGAGCTCTGGGGCCAACGTCCTGACTTTC. The J gene is TRBJ2-6, the V gene TRBV20-1; tentatively, D is TRBD1 (6 bases). From germline, CDR1 is DFQATT and CDR2 SNEGSKA (reference sequence). The CDR3 covers 15 residues. Trimming removed 6 bases at V and 0 bases at J, with 12 bases between.

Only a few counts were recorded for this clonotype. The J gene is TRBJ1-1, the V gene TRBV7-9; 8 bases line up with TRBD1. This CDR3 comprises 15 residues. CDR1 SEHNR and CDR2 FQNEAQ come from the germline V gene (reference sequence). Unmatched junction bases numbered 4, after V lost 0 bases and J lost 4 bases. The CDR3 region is CASSLADRVGTEAFF. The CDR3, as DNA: TGTGCCAGCAGCTTAGCGGACAGGGTGGGCACTGAAGCTTTCTTT.

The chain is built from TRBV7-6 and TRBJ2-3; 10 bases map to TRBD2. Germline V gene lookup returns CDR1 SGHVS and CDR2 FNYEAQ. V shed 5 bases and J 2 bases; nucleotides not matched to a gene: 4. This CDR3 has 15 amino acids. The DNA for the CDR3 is TGTGCCAGCAGCGTGCTAGCGGGGGTCACAGATACGCAGTATTTT. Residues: CASSVLAGVTDTQYF.

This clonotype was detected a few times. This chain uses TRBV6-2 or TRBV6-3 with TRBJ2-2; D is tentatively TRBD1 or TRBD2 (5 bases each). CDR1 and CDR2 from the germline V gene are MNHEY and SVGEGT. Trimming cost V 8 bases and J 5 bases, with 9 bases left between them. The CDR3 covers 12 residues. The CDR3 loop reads CASGGRTGELFF. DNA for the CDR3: TGTGCCAGCGGGGGAAGGACCGGGGAGCTGTTTTTT.

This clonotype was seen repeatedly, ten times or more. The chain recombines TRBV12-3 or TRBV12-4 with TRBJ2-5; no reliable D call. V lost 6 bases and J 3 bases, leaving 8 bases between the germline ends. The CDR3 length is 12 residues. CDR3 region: CASRNSEETQYF. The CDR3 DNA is TGTGCCAGCAGAAACAGCGAAGAGACCCAGTACTTC.

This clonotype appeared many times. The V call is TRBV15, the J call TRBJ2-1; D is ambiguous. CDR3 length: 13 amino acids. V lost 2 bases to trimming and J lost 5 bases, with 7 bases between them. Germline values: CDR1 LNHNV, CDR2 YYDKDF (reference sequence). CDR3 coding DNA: TGTGCCACCAGCAGACCACTCAACAATGAGCAGTTCTTC. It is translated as CATSRPLNNEQFF. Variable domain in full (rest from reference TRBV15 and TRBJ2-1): DAMVIQNPRYQVTQFGKPVTLSCSQTLNHNVMYWYQQKSSQAPKLLFHYYDKDFNNEADTPDNFQSRRPNTSFCFLDIRSPGLGDTAMYLCATSRPLNNEQFFGPGTRLTVL.

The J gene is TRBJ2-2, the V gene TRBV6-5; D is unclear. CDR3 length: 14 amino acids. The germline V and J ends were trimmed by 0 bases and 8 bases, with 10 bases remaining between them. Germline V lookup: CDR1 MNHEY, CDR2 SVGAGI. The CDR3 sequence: CASSYSGGLGELFF. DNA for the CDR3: TGTGCCAGCAGTTACTCGGGCGGATTGGGGGAGCTGTTTTTT.

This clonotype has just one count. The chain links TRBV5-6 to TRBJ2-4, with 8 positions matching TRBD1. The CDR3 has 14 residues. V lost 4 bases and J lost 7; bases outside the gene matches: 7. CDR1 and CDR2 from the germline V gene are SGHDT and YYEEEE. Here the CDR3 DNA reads TGTGCCAGCAGCGCCAGGGACAGGCCTAACATTCAGTACTTC. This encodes CASSARDRPNIQYF.

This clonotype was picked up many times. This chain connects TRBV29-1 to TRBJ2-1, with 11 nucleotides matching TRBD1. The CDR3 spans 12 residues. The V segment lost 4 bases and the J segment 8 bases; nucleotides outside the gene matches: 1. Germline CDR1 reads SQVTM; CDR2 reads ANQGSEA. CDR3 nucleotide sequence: TGCAGCGTTGGGGACAGGGGGGATGAGCAGTTCTTC. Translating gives CSVGDRGDEQFF.

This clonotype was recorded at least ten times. CDR3 amino acids: CASRQAERDTQYF. As DNA, the CDR3 is TGCGCCAGCAGACAAGCGGAGAGGGATACGCAGTATTTT. V and J are TRBV5-1 and TRBJ2-3; the D gene is possibly TRBD2 (5 bases). Looked up from germline, CDR1 is SGHRS and CDR2 is YFSETQ. The CDR3 is 13 residues long. V was pared by 5 bases and J by 6 bases, with 13 bases between.

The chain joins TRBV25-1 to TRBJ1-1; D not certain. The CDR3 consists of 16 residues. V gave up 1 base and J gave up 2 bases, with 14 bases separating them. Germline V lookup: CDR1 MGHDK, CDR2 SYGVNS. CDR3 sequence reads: CASSELGPQGNTEAFF. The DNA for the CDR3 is TGTGCCAGCAGTGAATTAGGGCCCCAAGGAAACACTGAAGCTTTCTTT.

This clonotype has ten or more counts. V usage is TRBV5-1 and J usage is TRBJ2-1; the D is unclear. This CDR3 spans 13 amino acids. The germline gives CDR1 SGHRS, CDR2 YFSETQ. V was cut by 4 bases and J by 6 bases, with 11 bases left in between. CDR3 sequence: CASSPLFINEQFF. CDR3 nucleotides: TGCGCCAGCAGCCCCCTCTTTATCAATGAGCAGTTCTTC. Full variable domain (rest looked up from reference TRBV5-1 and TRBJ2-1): KAGVTQTPRYLIKTRGQQVTLSCSPISGHRSVSWYQQTPGQGLQFLFEYFSETQRNKGNFPGRFSGRQFSNSRSEMNVSTLELGDSALYLCASSPLFINEQFFGPGTRLTVL.